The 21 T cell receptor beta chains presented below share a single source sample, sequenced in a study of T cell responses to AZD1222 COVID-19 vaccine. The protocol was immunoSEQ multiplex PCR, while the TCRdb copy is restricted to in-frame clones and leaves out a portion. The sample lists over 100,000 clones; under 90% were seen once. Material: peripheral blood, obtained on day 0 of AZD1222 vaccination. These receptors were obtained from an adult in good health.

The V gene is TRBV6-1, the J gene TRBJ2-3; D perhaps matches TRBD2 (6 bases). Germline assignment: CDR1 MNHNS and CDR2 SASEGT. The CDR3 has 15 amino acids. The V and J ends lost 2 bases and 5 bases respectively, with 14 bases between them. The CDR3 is CASSELGRREDTQYF. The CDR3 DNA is TGTGCCAGCAGTGAACTGGGGCGGAGGGAAGATACGCAGTATTTT.

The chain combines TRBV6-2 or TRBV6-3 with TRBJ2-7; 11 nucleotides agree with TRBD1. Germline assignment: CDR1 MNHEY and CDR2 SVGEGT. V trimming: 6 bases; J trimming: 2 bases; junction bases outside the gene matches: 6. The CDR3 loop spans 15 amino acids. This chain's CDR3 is CASRPSGQGAYEQYF. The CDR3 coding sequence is TGTGCCAGCAGGCCTTCGGGACAGGGGGCCTACGAGCAGTACTTC.

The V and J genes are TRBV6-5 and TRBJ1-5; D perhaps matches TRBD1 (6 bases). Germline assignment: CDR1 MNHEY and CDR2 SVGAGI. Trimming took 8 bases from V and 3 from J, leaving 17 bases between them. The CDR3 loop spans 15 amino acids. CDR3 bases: TGTGCCAGCGGGAACGCAGGGGTGGACAATCAGCCCCAGCATTTT. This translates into CASGNAGVDNQPQHF.

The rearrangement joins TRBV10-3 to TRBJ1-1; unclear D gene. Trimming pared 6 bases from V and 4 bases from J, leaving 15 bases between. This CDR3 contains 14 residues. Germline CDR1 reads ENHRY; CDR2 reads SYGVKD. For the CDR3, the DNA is TGTGCCATCAGCGGATGGGCCGTCGGCACTGAAGCTTTCTTT. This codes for CAISGWAVGTEAFF.

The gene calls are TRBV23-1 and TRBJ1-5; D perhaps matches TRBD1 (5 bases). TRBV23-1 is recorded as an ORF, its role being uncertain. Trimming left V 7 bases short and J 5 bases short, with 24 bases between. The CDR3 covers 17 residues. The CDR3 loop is CASTPGSGVRTYQPQHF. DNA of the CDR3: TGCGCCAGCACCCCAGGGTCTGGTGTCAGAACTTATCAGCCCCAGCATTTT.

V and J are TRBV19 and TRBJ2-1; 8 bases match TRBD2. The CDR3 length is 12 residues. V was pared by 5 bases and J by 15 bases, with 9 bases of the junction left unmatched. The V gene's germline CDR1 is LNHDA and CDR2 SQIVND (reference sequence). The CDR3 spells CASSLMAGGLFF. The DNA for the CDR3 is TGTGCCAGTAGTTTGATGGCGGGGGGCCTGTTCTTC.

Here the CDR3 DNA reads TGCGCCAGCAGCTTTGCGGGGTTGAACGAAAAACTGTTTTTT. Its translation: CASSFAGLNEKLFF. The chain carries TRBV5-1 and TRBJ1-4; no definite D call. Trimming took 2 bases from V and 8 from J, leaving 13 bases between them. Germline-derived CDR1 and CDR2 are SGHRS and YFSETQ. This CDR3 is 14 amino acids long.

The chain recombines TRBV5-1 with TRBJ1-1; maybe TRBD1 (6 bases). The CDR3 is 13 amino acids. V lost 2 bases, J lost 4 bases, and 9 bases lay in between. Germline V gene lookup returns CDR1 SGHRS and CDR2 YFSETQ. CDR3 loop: CASSFRQATEAFF. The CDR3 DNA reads TGCGCCAGCAGCTTTAGACAGGCCACTGAAGCTTTCTTT.

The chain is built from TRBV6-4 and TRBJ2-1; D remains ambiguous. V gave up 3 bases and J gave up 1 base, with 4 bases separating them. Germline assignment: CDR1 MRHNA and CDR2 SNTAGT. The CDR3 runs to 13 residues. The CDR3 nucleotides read TGTGCCAGCAGTGAGGGATCCTACAATGAGCAGTTCTTC. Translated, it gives CASSEGSYNEQFF.

CDR3 amino acids: CASSVGGIRAYNEQFF. CDR3 in DNA: TGTGCCAGCAGCGTTGGGGGGATCCGGGCTTACAATGAGCAGTTCTTC. The chain is built from TRBV3-1 (or the pseudogene TRBV3-2) and TRBJ2-1; tentatively, D is TRBD2 (6 bases). The germline V gene encodes CDR1 LGHDT and CDR2 YNNKEL (reference sequence). V was trimmed by 5 bases and J by 4 bases, leaving 18 bases between them. The CDR3 is 16 residues long.

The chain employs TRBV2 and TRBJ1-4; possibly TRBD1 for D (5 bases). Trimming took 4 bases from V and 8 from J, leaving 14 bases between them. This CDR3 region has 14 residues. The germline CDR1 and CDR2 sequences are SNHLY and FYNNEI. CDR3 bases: TGTGCCAGCAGTGCCCGAGGGGCAGGGGAAAAACTGTTTTTT. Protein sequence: CASSARGAGEKLFF.

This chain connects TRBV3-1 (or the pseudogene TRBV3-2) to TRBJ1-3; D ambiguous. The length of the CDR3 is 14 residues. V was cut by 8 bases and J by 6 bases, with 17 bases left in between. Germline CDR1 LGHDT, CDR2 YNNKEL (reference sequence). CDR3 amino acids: CASSVGTSTNTIYF. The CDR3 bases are TGTGCCAGCTCCGTTGGCACCTCGACAAACACCATATATTTT.

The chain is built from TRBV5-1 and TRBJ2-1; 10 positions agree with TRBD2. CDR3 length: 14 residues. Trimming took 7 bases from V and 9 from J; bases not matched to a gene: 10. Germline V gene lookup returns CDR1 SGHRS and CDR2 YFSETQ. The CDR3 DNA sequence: TGCGCCAGCCGCATAGCGGGGGGCGGGGGTGAGCAGTTCTTC. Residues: CASRIAGGGGEQFF.

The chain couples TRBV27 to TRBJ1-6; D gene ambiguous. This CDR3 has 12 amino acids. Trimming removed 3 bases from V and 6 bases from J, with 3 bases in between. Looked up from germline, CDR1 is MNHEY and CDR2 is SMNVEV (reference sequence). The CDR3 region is CASSFGNSPLHF. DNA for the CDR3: TGTGCCAGCAGTTTTGGTAATTCACCCCTCCACTTT.

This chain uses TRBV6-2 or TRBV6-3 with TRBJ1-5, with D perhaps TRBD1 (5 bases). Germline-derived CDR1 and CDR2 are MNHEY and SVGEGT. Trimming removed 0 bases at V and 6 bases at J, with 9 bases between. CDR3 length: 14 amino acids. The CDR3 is CASSYSGGAQPQHF. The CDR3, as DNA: TGTGCCAGCAGTTACTCAGGAGGGGCTCAGCCCCAGCATTTT.

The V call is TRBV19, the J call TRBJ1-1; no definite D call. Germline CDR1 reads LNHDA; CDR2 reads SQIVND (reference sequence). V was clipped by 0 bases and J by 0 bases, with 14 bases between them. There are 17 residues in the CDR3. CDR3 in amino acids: CASSIDHWVGVNTEAFF. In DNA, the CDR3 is TGTGCCAGTAGTATAGATCACTGGGTCGGGGTGAACACTGAAGCTTTCTTT.

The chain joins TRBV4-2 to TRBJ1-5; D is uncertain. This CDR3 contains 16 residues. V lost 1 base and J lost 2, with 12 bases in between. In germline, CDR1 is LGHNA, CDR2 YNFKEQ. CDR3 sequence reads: CASSQVVSQGNQPQHF. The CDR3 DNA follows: TGTGCCAGCAGCCAAGTAGTGTCGCAGGGCAATCAGCCCCAGCATTTT.

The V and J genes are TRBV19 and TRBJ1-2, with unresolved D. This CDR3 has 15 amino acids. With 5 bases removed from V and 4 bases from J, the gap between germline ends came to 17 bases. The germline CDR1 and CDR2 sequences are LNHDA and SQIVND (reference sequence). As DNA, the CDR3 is TGTGCCAGTAGTCCCCAAGGGAGTTTGAGCTATGGCTACACCTTC. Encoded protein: CASSPQGSLSYGYTF.

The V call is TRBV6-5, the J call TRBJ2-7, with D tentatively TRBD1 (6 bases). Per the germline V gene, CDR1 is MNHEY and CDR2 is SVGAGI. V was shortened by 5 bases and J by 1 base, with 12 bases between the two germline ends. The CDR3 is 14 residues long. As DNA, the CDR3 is TGTGCCAGCAGTCGGCCCCAGGGGTCCTACGAGCAGTACTTC. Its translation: CASSRPQGSYEQYF.

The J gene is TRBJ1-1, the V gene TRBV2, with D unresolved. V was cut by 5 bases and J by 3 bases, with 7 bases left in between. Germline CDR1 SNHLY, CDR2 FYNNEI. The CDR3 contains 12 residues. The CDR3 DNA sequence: TGTGCCAGCAGTATAAAGGACACTGAAGCTTTCTTT. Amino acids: CASSIKDTEAFF.

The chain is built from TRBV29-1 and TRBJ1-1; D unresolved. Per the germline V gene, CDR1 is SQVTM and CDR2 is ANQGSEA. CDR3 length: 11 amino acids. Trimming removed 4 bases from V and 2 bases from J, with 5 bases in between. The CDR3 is CSVADNTEAFF. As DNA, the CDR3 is TGCAGCGTTGCTGACAACACTGAAGCTTTCTTT.